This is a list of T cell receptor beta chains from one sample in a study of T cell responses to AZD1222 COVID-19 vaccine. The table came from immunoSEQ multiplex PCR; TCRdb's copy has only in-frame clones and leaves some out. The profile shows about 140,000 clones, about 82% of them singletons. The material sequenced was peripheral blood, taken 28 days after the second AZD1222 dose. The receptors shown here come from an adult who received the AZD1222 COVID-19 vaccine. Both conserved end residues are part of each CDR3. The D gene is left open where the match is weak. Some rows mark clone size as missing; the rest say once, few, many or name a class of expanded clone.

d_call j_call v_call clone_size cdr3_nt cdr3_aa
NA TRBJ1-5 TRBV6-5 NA TGTGCCAGCGGAGTAGGACTGGGACTTCACCAGCCCCAGCATTTT CASGVGLGLHQPQHF
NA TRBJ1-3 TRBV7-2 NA TGTGCCAGCAGCCCGACGGGGGGGCCTGGAAACACCATATATTTT CASSPTGGPGNTIYF
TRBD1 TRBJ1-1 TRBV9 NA TGTGCCAGCAGCGTTGGGACAGGGGGGGTAGATGAAGCTTTCTTT CASSVGTGGVDEAFF
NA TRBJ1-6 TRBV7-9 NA TGTGCCAGCAGCATGGACAGCTATAATTCACCCCTCCACTTT CASSMDSYNSPLHF
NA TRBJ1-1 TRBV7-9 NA TGTGCCAGCAGCTCACAGGGATTCGGGATCAACACTGAAGCTTTCTTT CASSSQGFGINTEAFF
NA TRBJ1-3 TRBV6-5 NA TGTGCCAGCAGCGTGGAGGACTCTGGAAACACCATATATTTT CASSVEDSGNTIYF
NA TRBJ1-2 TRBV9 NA TGTGCCAGCAGAAGCCCGGGGGACCCAGCGCTTGGCTACACCTTC CASRSPGDPALGYTF
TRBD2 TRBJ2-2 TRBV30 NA TGTGCCTGCGGGCGGGGACTAGCCGCCGGGGAGCTGTTTTTT CACGRGLAAGELFF
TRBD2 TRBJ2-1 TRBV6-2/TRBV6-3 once TGTGCCAGCAGTTACGGCCCGACTAGCCTAGGGAGGAATGAGCAGTTCTTC CASSYGPTSLGRNEQFF
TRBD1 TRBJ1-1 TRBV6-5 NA TGTGCCAGCAGTTCGAATGACAGGGGACCAGCTTTCTTT CASSSNDRGPAFF
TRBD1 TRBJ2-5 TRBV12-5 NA TGTGCTAGTGGTTCTTCGACAGGGGGGCAGACCCAGTACTTC CASGSSTGGQTQYF
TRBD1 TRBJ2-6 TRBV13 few TGTGCCAGCAGCGGGAGACAGGGGCCCGGGGCCAACGTCCTGACTTTC CASSGRQGPGANVLTF
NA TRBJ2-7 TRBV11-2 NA TGTGCCAGCAGCTCCCCCAGGATAGCCTACGAGCAGTACTTC CASSSPRIAYEQYF
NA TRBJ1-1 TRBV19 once TGTGCCAGTACCCTATTTCAGGGACCGAACACTGAAGCTTTCTTT CASTLFQGPNTEAFF
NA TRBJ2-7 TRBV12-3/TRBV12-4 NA TGTGCCAGCAGTTTAGGCCGCTACGAGCAGTACTTC CASSLGRYEQYF
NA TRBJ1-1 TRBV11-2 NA TGTGCCAGCAGCTTAACGGGCAGGGTGAACACTGAAGCTTTCTTT CASSLTGRVNTEAFF
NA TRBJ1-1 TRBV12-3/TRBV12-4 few TGTGCCAGCAGTTCCGGGGCCCAATCAAAAGCTTTCTTT CASSSGAQSKAFF
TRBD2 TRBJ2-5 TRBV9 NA TGTGCCAGCAGCGTAGCCCCAGCGGGCGGGGGAGAGACCCAGTACTTC CASSVAPAGGGETQYF
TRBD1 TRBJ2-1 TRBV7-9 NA TGTGCCAGCAGCCCTAGGGGGAGACAGGGGGCGAACAATGAGCAGTTCTTC CASSPRGRQGANNEQFF
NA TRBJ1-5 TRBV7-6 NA TGTGCCAGCAGCTTAGGGGTTAATCAGCCCCAGCATTTT CASSLGVNQPQHF
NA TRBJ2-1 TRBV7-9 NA TGTGCCAGCAGCACAGGCGGAGGGTTGGGCAACAATGAGCAGTTCTTC CASSTGGGLGNNEQFF
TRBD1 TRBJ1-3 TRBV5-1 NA TGCGCCAGCAGCGGGACAGACCCCTCTGGAAACACCATATATTTT CASSGTDPSGNTIYF
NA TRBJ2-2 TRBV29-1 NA TGCAGCGTTGTCATCGGGAAAAGCGCCGGGGAGCTGTTTTTT CSVVIGKSAGELFF
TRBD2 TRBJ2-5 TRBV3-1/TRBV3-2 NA TGTGCCAGCAGCCAAGGCGGGGGTAGAGAGACCCAGTACTTC CASSQGGGRETQYF
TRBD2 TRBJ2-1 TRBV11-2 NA TGTGCCAGCAGCTTAGGAGGACTAGTCGCCGGGGGGTTCTTC CASSLGGLVAGGFF
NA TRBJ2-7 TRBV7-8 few TGTGCCAGCAGCACGGGGCTGCGGCCCTACGAGCAGTACTTC CASSTGLRPYEQYF
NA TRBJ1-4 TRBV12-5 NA TGTGCTAGTGGTTTGGGCTCGGGGCAGTTCAGGGAAAAACTGTTTTTT CASGLGSGQFREKLFF
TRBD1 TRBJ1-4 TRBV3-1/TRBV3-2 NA TGTGCCAGCAGCCAGCCGGGACAGGGAAGCGAAAAACTGTTTTTT CASSQPGQGSEKLFF
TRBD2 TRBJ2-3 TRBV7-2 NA TGTGCCAGCAGTGAAAGCGGGAACCCCACAGATACGCAGTATTTT CASSESGNPTDTQYF
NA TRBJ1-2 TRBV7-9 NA TGTGCCAGCAGCTTAGGGAGTAGGAGCTACACCTTC CASSLGSRSYTF
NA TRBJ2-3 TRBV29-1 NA TGCAGCGTGGCTGGCGGGGGCATCGCAGATACGCAGTATTTT CSVAGGGIADTQYF
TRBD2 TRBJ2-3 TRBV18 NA TGTGCCAGCTCCCCTATAGCGGGGTCAGGCACAGATACGCAGTATTTT CASSPIAGSGTDTQYF
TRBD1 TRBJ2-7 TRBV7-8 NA TGTGCCAGCAGCTTAGCGAAGGGACAGGGACTCTACGAGCAGTACTTC CASSLAKGQGLYEQYF
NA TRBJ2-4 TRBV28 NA TGTGCCAGCAGTTTTTGGGGGGAGAGAGGAAACATTCAGTACTTC CASSFWGERGNIQYF
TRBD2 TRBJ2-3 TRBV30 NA TGTGCCTGGACTAGCGGGAGTGGAGATACGCAGTATTTT CAWTSGSGDTQYF
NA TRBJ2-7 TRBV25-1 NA TGTGCCAGCAGTGATTCAACCGGGACATCAATGGGGGAGCAGTACTTC CASSDSTGTSMGEQYF